The T cell receptor beta chain described here comes from a study of shared T cell receptors in the human thymus (dated by TCRdb to the early 2020s). Background for the entire study: The study examined how self-reactive, shared T-cell receptor alpha chains are generated in the human thymus.

Preparation of the library involved the immunoSEQ multiplex PCR assay. TCRdb limited this immuneACCESS table to in-frame rearrangements with V and J called. A share of clones is missing; checked studies link under half to unresolved V genes, and the rest is unexplained. In all, the sample holds about 660,000 clones, and around 89% of those were seen once. The top ten clonotypes cover approximately 0.01% of the sample. From a lookup of the germline V gene (reference sequence), CDR1 and CDR2 are SEHNR and FQNEAQ. From the cysteine up to the phenylalanine, the CDR3 has a length of 14 residues. The entry retains the CDR3 DNA only, 42 bases that are in frame from base 1. V trim: 5 bases; J trim: 7 bases; unmatched bases: 10. In the case of this clone: It lacks a known antigen. Base-call qualities are not available, and no considerably larger clone is one nucleotide away.

The same specimen was also included in a second study, on human thymus T cells. According to the second study: In Finland, the donors were immunologically healthy infants who were having open corrective cardiac surgery for congenital heart defects. The thymus tissue came from surgical resects taken out during corrective cardiac surgery. V and J gene segment usage appeared biased in both thymic and peripheral blood repertoires. Highly overlapping thymic TCR repertoires among unrelated individuals were reported in the related research. The study used roughly 8 infant thymus samples plus four related peripheral blood samples to characterize TCR alpha and beta repertoires. The cohort included six male and a couple of female infants, with donor ages spanning 7 to 244 days. After being mechanically released from the tissue, thymocytes were kept at -70 degrees C in pellets of about 9-32 million cells. A QIAsymphony instrument was used to extract genomic DNA from frozen cell pellets. TCRB and TCRAD loci were amplified from a standardized quantity of quality-controlled genomic DNA using the immunoSEQ multiplex PCR assay. The V(D)J region was spanned by amplicons of a length sufficient to cover the CDR3 and to identify V and J genes. The amplicons were sequenced on an Illumina platform via the commercial immunoSEQ service. Corrections for primer bias and sequencing errors followed previously described methods, while TCRAD and TCRB definitions were based on the IMGT database. The repertoires were analysed using immunoSEQ Analyzer 3.0 and VDJTools for basic statistics, V/J segment usage, diversity estimates, rarefaction and pairwise overlap. Diversity was estimated using the Chao1, ChaoE, Efron-Thisted, Shannon and inverse Simpson indices, and was also estimated on datasets down-sampled to the size of the smallest sample. Repertoire overlap was assessed by strict matching of CDR3 nucleotide sequence, V gene and J gene, and clustering was done by Jaccard-based multidimensional scaling. On average, thymus samples gave around 810,000 unique TCRB clonotypes, whereas blood samples gave about 84,000.

The source is a boy under two years old with a congenital heart defect. Donor details come from another sample of the same person, matched by shared clones. Sequences were obtained from thymocytes. This receptor chain uses TRBV7-9 and TRBJ1-1; 7 junctional bases match TRBD1. The CDR3 reads CASSRRTGQGEAFF. The nucleotides are TGTGCCAGCAGCCGGCGGACAGGCCAGGGTGAAGCTTTCTTT.